These 23 T cell receptor beta chains were sequenced from one sample in a study of T cell clusters in autoimmune cytopenias. TRB amplification used approximately 250 ng of peripheral blood genomic DNA. Multiplex touch-down PCR amplified TRB using TRB-A and TRB-B pools in one tube. TCRdb re-called the multiplex PCR reads and gives one entry per CDR3 protein, without DNA. This sample lists over a thousand distinct CDR3 sequences; its ten largest clones have 46%. The sequenced material came from peripheral blood. These receptors originate from a human donor with an autoimmune cytopenia or autoimmune hepatitis (not recorded which).

By frequency, this clonotype registers medium-sized. The chain has TRBV12-3 or TRBV12-4 and TRBJ1-2. This CDR3 region has 15 residues. CDR3 region: CASSLEIRGEYGYTF.

This clonotype ranks as medium-sized (0.01 to 0.1%) in terms of frequency. This chain links TRBV7-9 with TRBJ1-5; no DNA is available, so the TRBD1 call from TCRdb remains unchecked. This CDR3 comprises 14 residues. Germline loops: CDR1 SEHNR, CDR2 FQNEAQ (reference sequence). This CDR3 reads CASSFQGTNQPQHF.

By frequency, this clonotype is large (0.1 to 1%). This rearrangement joins TRBV29-1 to TRBJ1-3. This CDR3 is 12 amino acids long. Looked up from germline, CDR1 is SQVTM and CDR2 is ANQGSEA. The CDR3 spells CSVEDRGGTIYF.

This clonotype is called medium-sized based on its frequency. This chain links TRBV20-1 with TRBJ2-5; without DNA, the TCRdb call of TRBD1 cannot be checked. The CDR3 runs to 15 residues. CDR1 DFQATT and CDR2 SNEGSKA come from the germline V gene (reference sequence). The CDR3 spells CSVSMEQGIAETQYF.

This clonotype is called medium-sized based on its frequency. The chain combines TRBV13 with TRBJ2-5. Germline CDR1 PRHDT, CDR2 FYEKMQ (reference sequence). The CDR3 is made up of 13 amino acids. CDR3 residues: CASSLNLGETQYF. Combining the CDR3 with reference TRBV13 and TRBJ2-5 gives the whole variable domain AAGVIQSPRHLIKEKRETATLKCYPIPRHDTVYWYQQGPGQDPQFLISFYEKMQSDKGSIPDRFSAQQFSDYHSELNMSSLELGDSALYFCASSLNLGETQYFGPGTRLLVL.

This clonotype is labeled medium-sized based on frequency. The chain is built from TRBV20-1 and TRBJ2-7; lacking DNA, the TRBD1 call made by TCRdb goes unchecked. Germline V CDR1 and CDR2: DFQATT, SNEGSKA (reference sequence). This CDR3 spans 14 amino acids. CDR3 in amino acids: CSATPGQGGYEQYF.

In terms of frequency, this clonotype is medium-sized. J is TRBJ2-3 and V is TRBV20-1; TCRdb's D call, TRBD2, is unchecked because there is no DNA. CDR3 length: 15 amino acids. In germline, CDR1 is DFQATT, CDR2 SNEGSKA (reference sequence). The CDR3 reads CSAEGLAGSADTQYF.

This clonotype shows up as large by frequency. J is TRBJ2-7 and V is TRBV6-2 or TRBV6-3; there is no DNA to check the TCRdb D call of TRBD2. The CDR3 is 15 residues long. Germline V CDR1 and CDR2: MNHEY, SVGEGT. CDR3 protein: CASSYRPSGRDEQYF.

The chain employs TRBV20-1 and TRBJ2-3; TCRdb reports TRBD2, a call that lacks DNA to check it against. Germline V gene sequence: CDR1 DFQATT, CDR2 SNEGSKA (reference sequence). CDR3 size: 14 residues. Here the CDR3 reads CSARTGLRTDTQYF.

This clonotype registers large by frequency. The gene calls are TRBV6-6 and TRBJ2-3; TCRdb returns TRBD2, unconfirmable since there is no DNA. Germline-derived CDR1 and CDR2 are MNHNY and SVGAGI (reference sequence). The CDR3 extends over 14 amino acids. The CDR3 loop is CASSPQSGGGTQYF.

The V and J genes are TRBV12-3 or TRBV12-4 and TRBJ2-1; as DNA is missing, the TRBD2 call by TCRdb cannot be tested. The CDR3 is 15 amino acids. The CDR3: CASSRTSGGGETQFF.

This clonotype registers large (0.1 to 1%) by frequency. The chain combines TRBV19 with TRBJ2-1. The CDR3 is 15 amino acids. Germline V CDR1 and CDR2: LNHDA, SQIVND (reference sequence). This CDR3 is CASSIDRDSYNEQFF.

This clonotype is identified as large from frequency. V and J are TRBV29-1 and TRBJ2-5; TCRdb picks TRBD1, but there is no DNA to check that call. Germline loops: CDR1 SQVTM, CDR2 ANQGSEA. CDR3 size: 13 residues. The CDR3 region is CSVETGGGETQYF. The full variable domain, its missing parts supplied by reference TRBV29-1 and TRBJ2-5, is SAVISQKPSRDICQRGTSLTIQCQVDSQVTMMFWYRQQPGQSLTLIATANQGSEATYESGFVIDKFPISRPNLTFSTLTVSNMSPEDSSIYLCSVETGGGETQYFGPGTRLLVL.

According to its frequency, this clonotype is medium-sized. The chain has TRBV5-4 and TRBJ1-6; TCRdb indicates TRBD1, and absent DNA this call remains unverified. The germline V gene has CDR1 SGHNT and CDR2 YYREEE (reference sequence). There are 15 residues in the CDR3. CDR3 loop: CASSLDTGEATPLHF.

Measured by frequency, this clonotype is medium-sized (0.01 to 0.1%). This chain joins TRBV20-1 and TRBJ2-7; the TCRdb D gene call, TRBD2, has no DNA to confirm it. In germline, CDR1 is DFQATT, CDR2 SNEGSKA (reference sequence). The CDR3 has 16 residues. The CDR3: CSARDKLAEPGYEQYF.

The chain carries TRBV6-4 and TRBJ1-3; TCRdb's D call, TRBD1, is unchecked because there is no DNA. Germline V gene lookup returns CDR1 MRHNA and CDR2 SNTAGT. The CDR3 spans 20 residues. The CDR3 spells CASSLSPGTGTKGGGNTIYF.

This clonotype counts as medium-sized by frequency. The chain combines TRBV20-1 with TRBJ1-6; TCRdb lists TRBD1, though no DNA is available to test this call. The CDR3 has 17 residues. Germline CDR1 is DFQATT and CDR2 is SNEGSKA (reference sequence). CDR3 amino acids: CSASRDSSHNNNSPLHF.

The chain couples TRBV5-1 to TRBJ2-5; without DNA, the TCRdb call of TRBD2 cannot be checked. The length of the CDR3 is 15 residues. Germline V gene sequence: CDR1 SGHRS, CDR2 YFSETQ. CDR3 protein: CASSPTSGSVETQYF.

The gene calls are TRBV10-2 and TRBJ2-7; TCRdb reports TRBD1, a call that lacks DNA to check it against. The CDR3 contains 19 residues. Per germline, CDR1 WSHSY and CDR2 SAAADI. CDR3: CASSHRGGTGGKKPYEQYF.

This clonotype is deemed large by its frequency. This chain links TRBV29-1 with TRBJ2-7; TCRdb outputs TRBD2, but without DNA this stays unchecked. This CDR3 comprises 13 residues. CDR1 and CDR2 (germline): SQVTM, ANQGSEA. This CDR3 reads CSAHGGSSYEQYF.

Measured by frequency, this clonotype is medium-sized (0.01 to 0.1%). V usage is TRBV6-5 and J usage is TRBJ2-3; TCRdb selects TRBD2, and the lack of DNA leaves this call unchecked. Germline lookup yields CDR1 MNHEY and CDR2 SVGAGI. The CDR3 loop spans 18 amino acids. CDR3 protein: CASSSSSGGTSSPDTQYF.

This clonotype ranks as medium-sized (0.01 to 0.1%) in terms of frequency. This CDR3 is CASSLFASGEGPDTQYF. The rearrangement links TRBV27 to TRBJ2-3; TCRdb designates TRBD2, a call that cannot be tested without DNA. Germline CDR1 is MNHEY and CDR2 is SMNVEV (reference sequence). This CDR3 has 17 amino acids.

Judged by frequency, this clonotype is large. The V gene is TRBV19, the J gene TRBJ2-1. The CDR3 has 18 amino acids. Germline CDR1 LNHDA, CDR2 SQIVND (reference sequence). The CDR3 reads CASSSATFRPSSYNEQFF.